These 17 T cell receptor beta chains were sequenced from one sample in a study of long-term antiretroviral therapy in people with HIV. immunoSEQ v3.0 was run at survey level. Clones were read by immunoSEQ multiplex PCR, and TCRdb kept only the in-frame ones, dropping some. The sample records some 28,000 clones, just over 85% being singletons. Material: unsorted PBMCs, obtained 0.8 years after starting antiretroviral therapy. Receptor source: a woman in her twenties or thirties with HIV.

The chain joins TRBV14 to TRBJ1-3; D uncertain. V dropped 3 bases and J dropped 6 bases, with 9 bases sitting between them. CDR3 size: 13 residues. Per the germline V gene, CDR1 is SGHDN and CDR2 is FVKESK. CDR3 loop: CASSQENINTIYF. The CDR3 DNA reads TGTGCCAGCAGCCAGGAGAACATAAACACCATATATTTT.

The chain links TRBV7-9 to TRBJ1-4; TRBD1 might be the D (6 bases). V was trimmed by 5 bases and J by 5 bases, leaving 18 bases between them. The CDR3 is made up of 16 amino acids. Germline V gives CDR1 SEHNR, CDR2 FQNEAQ (reference sequence). The CDR3 region is CASSPRTESKNEKLFF. The CDR3 DNA is TGTGCCAGCAGCCCTCGGACAGAATCCAAAAATGAAAAACTGTTTTTT.

V and J are TRBV5-1 and TRBJ2-1; no clear D. Looked up from germline, CDR1 is SGHRS and CDR2 is YFSETQ. V gave up 4 bases and J gave up 1 base, with 18 bases separating them. The CDR3 length is 17 residues. For the CDR3, the DNA is TGCGCCAGCAGCCAACGGCCGTCGGGTAGGTCCTACAATGAGCAGTTCTTC. It is translated as CASSQRPSGRSYNEQFF.

V is TRBV6-4 and J is TRBJ1-1; 8 bases agree with TRBD1. In germline, CDR1 is MRHNA, CDR2 SNTAGT. Trimming at V came to 0 bases and at J to 10 bases, leaving 10 bases not matched to a gene. The CDR3 is 15 amino acids. The CDR3 loop is CASSDSPTGASGAFF. The CDR3 nucleotides read TGTGCCAGCAGTGACTCGCCGACAGGGGCGAGTGGAGCTTTCTTT.

The chain combines TRBV9 with TRBJ2-3; 8 nucleotides match TRBD2. CDR3 size: 16 residues. V dropped 1 base and J dropped 4; count of bases not matched to a gene: 8. Germline loops: CDR1 SGDLS, CDR2 YYNGEE. The CDR3 loop reads CASSVFGGGSADTQYF. The CDR3 bases are TGTGCCAGCAGCGTATTTGGCGGGGGGTCGGCAGATACGCAGTATTTT.

A word on this clone: At one boundary the junction diverges from the germline segment, which might be a read error. This chain uses TRBV19 with TRBJ1-1; 7 nucleotides match TRBD1. The V gene's germline CDR1 is LNHDA and CDR2 SQIVND (reference sequence). The CDR3 runs 15 residues. CDR3 amino acids: CASSLDRAGRTEAFF. As DNA, the CDR3 is TGTGCCAGTAGTTTAGACAGGGCGGGTCGAACTGAAGCTTTCTTT.

This clone was seen a single time. J is TRBJ2-3 and V is TRBV2; D is ambiguous. V was pared by 3 bases and J by 6 bases, with 16 bases between. Germline V CDR1 and CDR2: SNHLY, FYNNEI. This CDR3 is built from 15 residues. The CDR3 DNA reads as TGTGCCAGCAGTGACCCACTCGGCCCCGGCGATACGCAGTATTTT. Its translation: CASSDPLGPGDTQYF. Looking up the rest from reference TRBV2 and TRBJ2-3 gives the full variable domain: EPEVTQTPSHQVTQMGQEVILRCVPISNHLYFYWYRQILGQKVEFLVSFYNNEISEKSEIFDDQFSVERPDGSNFTLKIRSTKLEDSAMYFCASSDPLGPGDTQYFGPGTRLTVL.

V and J are TRBV4-1 and TRBJ1-1; D unclear. The germline V and J ends were trimmed by 3 bases and 1 base, with 0 bases remaining between them. The CDR3 extends over 11 amino acids. CDR1 MGHRA and CDR2 YSYEKL come from the germline V gene. CDR3 DNA: TGCGCCAGCAGCCAGAACACTGAAGCTTTCTTT. Translated, it gives CASSQNTEAFF.

This chain connects TRBV19 to TRBJ2-1; 7 bases fit TRBD1. Germline CDR1 reads LNHDA; CDR2 reads SQIVND (reference sequence). J lost 3 bases, V lost 5 bases, and 7 bases had no gene match. This CDR3 region has 15 residues. CDR3 in amino acids: CASSPRDRNYNEQFF. The CDR3 DNA reads TGTGCCAGTAGTCCTCGGGACAGAAACTACAATGAGCAGTTCTTC.

The rearrangement links TRBV11-2 to TRBJ2-3; D is unresolved. The germline CDR1 and CDR2 sequences are SGHAT and FQNNGV. This CDR3 is built from 14 residues. The V and J ends lost 6 bases and 2 bases respectively, with 12 bases between them. In DNA form, the CDR3 reads TGTGCCAGCAGTAAAGACGGTACCACAGATACGCAGTATTTT. Translated, it gives CASSKDGTTDTQYF.

The chain links TRBV28 to TRBJ1-2; the D gene is possibly TRBD1 (6 bases). Germline assignment: CDR1 MDHEN and CDR2 SYDVKM. Deletions cut 6 bases from V and 5 bases from J, with 16 bases between. This CDR3 is built from 14 residues. DNA of the CDR3: TGTGCCAGCAGCCCACCTGGCAGGGGATATGGCTACACCTTC. This sequence encodes CASSPPGRGYGYTF.

The CDR3 region has the DNA TGTGCCAGTACCCCAATAGGGCCCTATGGCTACACCTTC. This sequence encodes CASTPIGPYGYTF. The chain recombines TRBV19 with TRBJ1-2; no clear D. CDR1 and CDR2 (germline): LNHDA, SQIVND (reference sequence). Trimming stripped 7 bases from V and 4 bases from J, with 13 bases between. The CDR3 extends over 13 amino acids. Based on the CDR3 plus reference TRBV19 and TRBJ1-2, the full variable domain is DGGITQSPKYLFRKEGQNVTLSCEQNLNHDAMYWYRQDPGQGLRLIYYSQIVNDFQKGDIAEGYSVSREKKESFPLTVTSAQKNPTAFYLCASTPIGPYGYTFGSGTRLTVV.

The chain employs TRBV20-1 and TRBJ2-7; unclear D gene. V was pared by 5 bases and J by 6 bases, with 11 bases between. CDR1 is DFQATT and CDR2 is SNEGSKA in the germline V gene (reference sequence). CDR3 length: 11 residues. The CDR3 DNA sequence: TGCAGTGCTCCTAATCTCCTCGAGCAGTACTTC. Protein: CSAPNLLEQYF.

The chain carries TRBV7-9 and TRBJ1-5; D ambiguous. The CDR3 consists of 15 residues. Deletions cut 1 base from V and 0 bases from J, with 7 bases between. The germline gives CDR1 SEHNR, CDR2 FQNEAQ (reference sequence). The CDR3: CASSLGDNSNQPQHF. CDR3 nucleotide sequence: TGTGCCAGCAGCTTAGGAGATAATAGCAATCAGCCCCAGCATTTT.

The rearrangement joins TRBV5-1 to TRBJ2-6, with 7 nucleotides matching TRBD1. CDR3 length equals 20 residues. V trimming: 0 bases; J trimming: 3 bases; junction bases outside the gene matches: 15. Per germline, CDR1 SGHRS and CDR2 YFSETQ. The CDR3 protein is CASSLGLDRVPVGGANVLTF. The CDR3 coding sequence is TGCGCCAGCAGCTTGGGTCTTGACAGGGTGCCGGTCGGTGGGGCCAACGTCCTGACTTTC.

V is TRBV9 and J is TRBJ2-7; 10 nucleotides agree with TRBD2. This CDR3 is built from 15 residues. The V and J ends lost 0 bases and 5 bases, in that order; junction bases with no gene match: 5. Germline V CDR1 and CDR2: SGDLS, YYNGEE. The CDR3 loop is CASSVGSSGSHEQYF. DNA for the CDR3: TGTGCCAGCAGCGTAGGTTCTAGCGGGAGCCACGAGCAGTACTTC.

V gene TRBV7-9 combines with J gene TRBJ2-1; 7 nucleotides match TRBD1. Germline CDR1 reads SEHNR; CDR2 reads FQNEAQ (reference sequence). This CDR3 is 14 amino acids long. The V gene end was trimmed by 4 bases and the J gene end by 4 bases; junction bases not matched to a gene: 4. The CDR3 loop reads CASSWGQIYNEQFF. The CDR3, as DNA: TGTGCCAGCAGCTGGGGACAGATTTACAATGAGCAGTTCTTC.